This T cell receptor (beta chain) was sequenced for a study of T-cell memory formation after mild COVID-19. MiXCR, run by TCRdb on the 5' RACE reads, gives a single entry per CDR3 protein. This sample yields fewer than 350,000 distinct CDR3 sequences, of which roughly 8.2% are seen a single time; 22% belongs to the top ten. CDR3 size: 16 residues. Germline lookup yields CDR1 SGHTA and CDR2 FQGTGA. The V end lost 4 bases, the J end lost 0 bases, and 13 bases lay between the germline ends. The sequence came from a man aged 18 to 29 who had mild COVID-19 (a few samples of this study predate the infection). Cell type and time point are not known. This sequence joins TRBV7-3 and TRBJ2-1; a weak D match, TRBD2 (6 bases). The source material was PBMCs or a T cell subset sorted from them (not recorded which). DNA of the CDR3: TGTGCCAGCAGCTACTCCGGGACTGGCTCCTACAATGAGCAGTTCTTC. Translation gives CASSYSGTGSYNEQFF.